This TCR beta chain was captured by sequencing in a study of monozygotic twins with cystic fibrosis. About the study: Roughly 2.8 micrograms of fragmented DNA underwent around 16 PCR cycles for library preparation. Study-wide results and limits: Age, concordance and disease severity did not associate with shared CDR3 numbers. The repertoire was suggested to be naive-dominated, clonality median around 0.0093. Nucleotide-identical clonotype sharing was significantly higher within monozygotic CF twin pairs than between unrelated CF individuals.

Germline-derived CDR1 and CDR2 are MNHNY and SVGAGI (reference sequence). The trim removed 6 bases at V and 4 bases at J, leaving 3 bases unmatched. CDR3 length: 14 amino acids. This table comes from immunoSEQ multiplex PCR, and its TCRdb copy is limited to in-frame clones, with some not included. The table includes about 19,000 clones, around 97% detected once. With respect to this clone: What it binds is unknown.

The V call is TRBV6-6, the J call TRBJ2-1; TRBD2 matches at 10 bases. This clonotype originated in a woman aged 25 to 45 with cystic fibrosis. Sequencing was carried out using blood. The chain's CDR3 is CASRPLAGYNEQFF. CDR3 bases: TGTGCCAGCAGACCACTAGCGGGGTACAATGAGCAGTTCTTC.